This T cell receptor beta chain was found in a study of T cell responses to AZD1222 COVID-19 vaccine. Study as a whole: Researchers grouped second doses given at about 4 or about 12 weeks into one pool. Findings and limits, study-wide: Reportedly, nearly half of unique spike TCRs recognized epitopes outside B.1.351/B.1.1.7 mutations. Just five to seven people given AZD1222 tested seropositive at baseline. Vaccine-related CD4 TCRs covered spike, predominating at 160-218 and 743-854.

The repertoire was sequenced with immunoSEQ multiplex PCR; TCRdb's copy has only in-frame clones and lacks some. The data hold some 170,000 clones, with approximately 90% observed a single time. Germline V gene lookup returns CDR1 SGHNT and CDR2 YYREEE (reference sequence). Losses at the gene ends were 5 bases for V and 3 bases for J; bases not matched to a gene: 7. The CDR3 sequence is 16 residues long. This clone was seen a single time. The target antigen is unknown. This specimen was peripheral blood, taken on day 0 of AZD1222 vaccination. The J gene is TRBJ2-3, the V gene TRBV5-4; 12 nucleotides line up with TRBD2. The sequence was collected from an adult in good health. The CDR3 DNA reads TGTGCCAGCAGACCCGGACTAGCGGGATCAACAGATACGCAGTATTTT. Translating it yields CASRPGLAGSTDTQYF.